These 15 T cell receptor beta chains share one sample of origin, sequenced in a study of blood T cell repertoires in COVID-19. Sequenced by immunoSEQ multiplex PCR; TCRdb stores in-frame clones only, minus some. Here the sample spans approximately 390,000 clones, about 87% being singletons. The material sequenced was peripheral blood. These receptors were obtained from a woman aged 55-69 years with COVID-19, enrolled during active disease.

The chain recombines TRBV6-2 or TRBV6-3 with TRBJ2-2; D is possibly TRBD1 (5 bases). The CDR3 sequence is 13 residues long. The germline gives CDR1 MNHEY, CDR2 SVGEGT. Deletions cut 2 bases from V and 7 bases from J, with 8 bases between. For the CDR3, the DNA is TGTGCCAGCAGTTACAAGGGGAACGGGGAGCTGTTTTTT. This gives the protein CASSYKGNGELFF.

The genes are TRBV21-1 and TRBJ2-7; TRBD2, as called in the table, went unchecked against the DNA. TRBV21-1 is a known pseudogene. The CDR3 runs to 16 residues. In nucleotides, the CDR3 is TGTGCCAGCAAGGTTGGGACTAGCGGGTGTGCCTACGAGCAGTACTTC. Amino acids: CASKVGTSGCAYEQYF.

Worth noting for this clone: Other nucleotide sequences from this sample produce the same CDR3. This chain joins TRBV4-1 and TRBJ1-2, with 10 bases aligning to TRBD1. J lost 4 bases, V lost 1 base, and 0 bases had no gene match. The CDR3 totals 14 residues. Looked up from germline, CDR1 is MGHRA and CDR2 is YSYEKL. This CDR3 is CASSQGTGGYGYTF. Written as DNA, the CDR3 is TGCGCCAGCAGCCAAGGGACAGGGGGCTATGGCTACACCTTC.

The gene calls are TRBV24-1 and TRBJ2-2, with a weak D call TRBD1 (5 bases). With 10 bases removed from V and 3 bases from J, the gap between germline ends came to 8 bases. There are 12 residues in the CDR3. Germline V gives CDR1 KGHDR, CDR2 SFDVKD. In nucleotides, the CDR3 is TGTGCCACGCAGGGTTACACCGGGGAGCTGTTTTTT. Its protein is CATQGYTGELFF.

The V gene is TRBV7-2, the J gene TRBJ1-3; TRBD1 might be the D (5 bases). The CDR3 consists of 17 residues. Germline lookup yields CDR1 SGHTA and CDR2 FQGNSA. Deletions cut 5 bases from V and 2 bases from J, with 19 bases between. The CDR3 is CASSPYRTGGTGNTIYF. The CDR3 DNA reads as TGTGCCAGCAGCCCTTACAGAACCGGGGGGACTGGAAACACCATATATTTT.

The J gene is TRBJ2-7, the V gene TRBV20-1; D not resolved. The CDR3 runs to 13 residues. CDR1 DFQATT and CDR2 SNEGSKA come from the germline V gene (reference sequence). V was shortened by 3 bases and J by 3 bases, with 12 bases between the two germline ends. CDR3 in DNA: TGCAGTGCTAGTATACAGATTGACTACGAGCAGTACTTC. This sequence encodes CSASIQIDYEQYF.

The V gene is TRBV7-6, the J gene TRBJ1-1, with 7 bases fitting TRBD1. This CDR3 has 13 residues. V was pared by 5 bases and J by 1 base, with 1 base of the junction left unmatched. CDR1 is SGHVS and CDR2 is FNYEAQ in the germline V gene. CDR3 residues: CASSHRGNTEAFF. CDR3 in DNA: TGTGCCAGCAGCCACAGGGGGAACACTGAAGCTTTCTTT.

The chain employs TRBV29-1 and TRBJ1-1; D perhaps matches TRBD1 (5 bases). With 4 bases removed from V and 8 bases from J, the gap between germline ends came to 8 bases. Germline CDR1 reads SQVTM; CDR2 reads ANQGSEA. The CDR3 is made up of 10 amino acids. The CDR3 protein is CSVVRQEAFF. CDR3 coding DNA: TGCAGCGTTGTGCGACAGGAAGCTTTCTTT.

The rearrangement joins TRBV9 to TRBJ2-3; TRBD1 matches 8 bases. This CDR3 has 16 residues. The germline CDR1 and CDR2 sequences are SGDLS and YYNGEE. V was pared by 4 bases and J by 6 bases, with 13 bases of the junction left unmatched. The CDR3 region is CASSPRGGTGWDTQYF. As DNA, the CDR3 is TGTGCCAGCAGCCCAAGAGGGGGGACAGGCTGGGATACGCAGTATTTT.

V is TRBV5-1 and J is TRBJ2-2; maybe TRBD2 (5 bases). Trimming took off 0 bases at V and 0 bases at J, with 9 bases between the two ends. CDR3 length: 16 residues. Germline V gives CDR1 SGHRS, CDR2 YFSETQ. CDR3 sequence reads: CASSLGPEANTGELFF. The CDR3, as DNA: TGCGCCAGCAGCTTGGGTCCGGAGGCGAACACCGGGGAGCTGTTTTTT. The entire variable domain, with the rest obtained from reference TRBV5-1 and TRBJ2-2, is as follows: KAGVTQTPRYLIKTRGQQVTLSCSPISGHRSVSWYQQTPGQGLQFLFEYFSETQRNKGNFPGRFSGRQFSNSRSEMNVSTLELGDSALYLCASSLGPEANTGELFFGEGSRLTVL.

The gene calls are TRBV5-1 and TRBJ1-4, with D perhaps matching TRBD1 (5 bases). With 4 bases removed from V and 6 bases from J, the gap between germline ends came to 10 bases. The germline V gene has CDR1 SGHRS and CDR2 YFSETQ. CDR3 length: 13 residues. CDR3 nucleotide sequence: TGCGCCAGCAGCGAAGACAGTTATGAAAAACTGTTTTTT. It codes for CASSEDSYEKLFF.

The rearrangement uses TRBV19 and TRBJ2-1; D is possibly TRBD2 (5 bases). There are 16 residues in the CDR3. The ends were cut back, 10 bases at V and 0 bases at J, with 19 bases in the middle. From germline, CDR1 is LNHDA and CDR2 SQIVND (reference sequence). Here the CDR3 reads CATTRARTSSYNEQFF. CDR3 sequence (DNA): TGTGCCACCACGCGGGCGCGGACCAGCTCCTACAATGAGCAGTTCTTC.

V gene TRBV18 combines with J gene TRBJ1-2, with D unresolved. The CDR3 runs 15 residues. Germline V gene sequence: CDR1 KGHSH, CDR2 LQKENI. The V end lost 1 base, the J end lost 5 bases, and 14 bases lay between the germline ends. In DNA, the CDR3 is TGTGCCAGCTCACCACAATCAGGCGAGTGGTATGGCTACACCTTC. Its translation: CASSPQSGEWYGYTF. The complete variable domain, with remaining parts taken from reference TRBV18 and TRBJ1-2, reads NAGVMQNPRHLVRRRGQEARLRCSPMKGHSHVYWYRQLPEEGLKFMVYLQKENIIDESGMPKERFSAEFPKEGPSILRIQQVVRGDSAAYFCASSPQSGEWYGYTFGSGTRLTVV.

This clone came up once. V and J are TRBV7-3 and TRBJ1-4; 7 bases align to TRBD1. The V segment lost 0 bases and the J segment 8 bases; nucleotides outside the gene matches: 3. This CDR3 comprises 14 residues. Germline lookup yields CDR1 SGHTA and CDR2 FQGTGA. This CDR3 reads CASSLTKGAEKLFF. The CDR3 DNA reads TGTGCCAGCAGCTTAACCAAGGGGGCGGAAAAACTGTTTTTT.

Regarding this clone: The same CDR3 arises from other DNA sequences in this sample as well. This chain uses TRBV11-3 with TRBJ1-3; D is uncertain. Germline V gene data show CDR1 as SGHNT and CDR2 as YENEEA. The V gene lost 5 bases and the J gene lost 0 bases, with 5 bases spanning the gap. The CDR3 totals 13 residues. Here the CDR3 reads CASSRSSGNTIYF. As DNA, the CDR3 is TGTGCCAGCAGCAGGAGCTCTGGAAACACCATATATTTT.